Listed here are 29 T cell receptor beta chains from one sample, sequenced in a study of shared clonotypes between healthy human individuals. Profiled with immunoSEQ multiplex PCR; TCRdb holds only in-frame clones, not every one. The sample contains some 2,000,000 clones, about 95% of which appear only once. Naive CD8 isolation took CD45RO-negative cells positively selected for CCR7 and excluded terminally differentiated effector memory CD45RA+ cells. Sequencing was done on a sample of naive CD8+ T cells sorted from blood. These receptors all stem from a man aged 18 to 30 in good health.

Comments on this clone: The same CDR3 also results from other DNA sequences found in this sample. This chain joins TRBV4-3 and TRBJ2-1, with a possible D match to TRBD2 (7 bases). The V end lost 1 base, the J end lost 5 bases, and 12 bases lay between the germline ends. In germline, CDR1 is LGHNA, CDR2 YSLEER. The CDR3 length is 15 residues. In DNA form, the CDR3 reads TGCGCCAGCAGCCAAGGGGGGGGCAGCCACAATGAGCAGTTCTTC. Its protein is CASSQGGGSHNEQFF.

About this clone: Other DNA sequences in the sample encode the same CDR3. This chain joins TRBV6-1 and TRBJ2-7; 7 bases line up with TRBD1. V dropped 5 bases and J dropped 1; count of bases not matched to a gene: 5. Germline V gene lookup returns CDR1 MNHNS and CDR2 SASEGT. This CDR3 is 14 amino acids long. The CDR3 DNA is TGTGCCAGCAGTCCCCGGGACAGTTCCTACGAGCAGTACTTC. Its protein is CASSPRDSSYEQYF.

As DNA, the CDR3 is TGTGCCAGCACCCTATGGGGGGGCCGGGAGACCCAGTACTTC. It codes for CASTLWGGRETQYF. The rearrangement joins TRBV28 to TRBJ2-5; D is perhaps TRBD2 (7 bases). CDR3 length: 14 amino acids. V shed 7 bases and J shed 5 bases, with 17 bases lying between them. In germline, CDR1 is MDHEN, CDR2 SYDVKM.

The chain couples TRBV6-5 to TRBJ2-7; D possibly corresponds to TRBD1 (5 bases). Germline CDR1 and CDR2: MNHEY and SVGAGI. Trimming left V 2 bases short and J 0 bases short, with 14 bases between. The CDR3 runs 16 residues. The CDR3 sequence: CASSYDSLTLSYEQYF. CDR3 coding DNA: TGTGCCAGCAGTTACGACAGCCTGACACTCTCCTACGAGCAGTACTTC.

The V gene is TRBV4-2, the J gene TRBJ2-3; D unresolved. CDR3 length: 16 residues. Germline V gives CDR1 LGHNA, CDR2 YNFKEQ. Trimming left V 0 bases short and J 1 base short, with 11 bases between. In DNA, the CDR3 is TGTGCCAGCAGCCAAGAATGGGCTACACGCACAGATACGCAGTATTTT. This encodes CASSQEWATRTDTQYF.

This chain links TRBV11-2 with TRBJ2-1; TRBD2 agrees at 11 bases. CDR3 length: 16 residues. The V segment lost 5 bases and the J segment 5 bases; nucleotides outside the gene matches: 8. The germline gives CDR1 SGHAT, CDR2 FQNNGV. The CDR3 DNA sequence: TGTGCCAGCAGCCCACTAGCGGGAGTATTAGACAATGAGCAGTTCTTC. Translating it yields CASSPLAGVLDNEQFF.

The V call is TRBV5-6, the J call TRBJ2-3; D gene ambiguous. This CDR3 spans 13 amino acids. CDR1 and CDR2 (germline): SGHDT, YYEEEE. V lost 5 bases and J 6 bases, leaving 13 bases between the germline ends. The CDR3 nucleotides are TGTGCCAGCAGTTACCACACCGGGGATACGCAGTATTTT. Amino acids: CASSYHTGDTQYF.

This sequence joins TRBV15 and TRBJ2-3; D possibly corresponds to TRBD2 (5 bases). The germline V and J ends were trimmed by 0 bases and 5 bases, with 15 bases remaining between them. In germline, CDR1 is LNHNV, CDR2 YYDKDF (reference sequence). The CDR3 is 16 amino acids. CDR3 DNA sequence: TGTGCCACCAGCAGAGATCCGGGCCTAGAGGGAGATACGCAGTATTTT. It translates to CATSRDPGLEGDTQYF.

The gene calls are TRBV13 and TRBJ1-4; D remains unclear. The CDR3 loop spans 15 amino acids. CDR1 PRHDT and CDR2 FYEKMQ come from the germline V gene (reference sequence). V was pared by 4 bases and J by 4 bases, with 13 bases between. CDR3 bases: TGTGCCAGCAGCTCCCAGTGGTCGGATAATGAAAAACTGTTTTTT. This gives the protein CASSSQWSDNEKLFF. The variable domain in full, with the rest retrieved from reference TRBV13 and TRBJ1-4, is AAGVIQSPRHLIKEKRETATLKCYPIPRHDTVYWYQQGPGQDPQFLISFYEKMQSDKGSIPDRFSAQQFSDYHSELNMSSLELGDSALYFCASSSQWSDNEKLFFGSGTQLSVL.

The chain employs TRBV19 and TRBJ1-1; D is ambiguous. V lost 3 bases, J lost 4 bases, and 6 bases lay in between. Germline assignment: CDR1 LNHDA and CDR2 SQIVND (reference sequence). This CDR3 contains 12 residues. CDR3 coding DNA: TGTGCCAGTAGTATTGCTGCCACTGAAGCTTTCTTT. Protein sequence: CASSIAATEAFF.

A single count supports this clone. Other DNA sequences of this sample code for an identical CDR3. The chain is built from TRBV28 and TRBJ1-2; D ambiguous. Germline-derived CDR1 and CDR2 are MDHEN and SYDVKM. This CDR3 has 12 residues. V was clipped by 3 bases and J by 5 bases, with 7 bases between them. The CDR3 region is CASSFSDYGYTF. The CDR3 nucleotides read TGTGCCAGCAGTTTCTCGGATTATGGCTACACCTTC.

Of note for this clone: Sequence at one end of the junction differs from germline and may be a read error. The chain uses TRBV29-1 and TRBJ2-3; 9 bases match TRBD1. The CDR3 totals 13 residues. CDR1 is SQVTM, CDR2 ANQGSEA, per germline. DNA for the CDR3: TGCACCGTTACAGGGGGCGAAACAGATACGCAGTATTTT. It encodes CTVTGGETDTQYF.

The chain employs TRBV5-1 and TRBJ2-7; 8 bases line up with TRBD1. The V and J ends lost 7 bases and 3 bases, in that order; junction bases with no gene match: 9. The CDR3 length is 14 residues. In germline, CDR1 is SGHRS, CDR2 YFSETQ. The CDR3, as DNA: TGCGCCAGCGGCGTGGCAGGGGGCGGCTACGAGCAGTACTTC. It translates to CASGVAGGGYEQYF.

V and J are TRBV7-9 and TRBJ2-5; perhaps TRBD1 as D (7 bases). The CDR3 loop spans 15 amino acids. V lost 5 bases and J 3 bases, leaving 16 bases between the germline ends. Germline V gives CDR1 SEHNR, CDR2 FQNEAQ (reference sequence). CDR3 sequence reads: CASSGLGGTEETQYF. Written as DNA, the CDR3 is TGTGCCAGCAGCGGACTGGGCGGGACAGAAGAGACCCAGTACTTC.

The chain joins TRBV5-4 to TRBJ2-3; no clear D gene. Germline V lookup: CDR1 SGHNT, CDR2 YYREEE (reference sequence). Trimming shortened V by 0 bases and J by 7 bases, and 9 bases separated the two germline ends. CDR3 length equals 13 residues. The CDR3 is CASSLAPPNTQYF. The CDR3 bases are TGTGCCAGCAGCTTGGCCCCGCCCAATACGCAGTATTTT.

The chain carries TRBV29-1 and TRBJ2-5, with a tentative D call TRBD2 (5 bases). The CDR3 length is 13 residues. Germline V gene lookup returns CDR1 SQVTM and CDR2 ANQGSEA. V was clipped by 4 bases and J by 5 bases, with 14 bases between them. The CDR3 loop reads CSVVILGAETQYF. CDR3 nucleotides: TGCAGCGTTGTTATACTGGGAGCGGAGACCCAGTACTTC.

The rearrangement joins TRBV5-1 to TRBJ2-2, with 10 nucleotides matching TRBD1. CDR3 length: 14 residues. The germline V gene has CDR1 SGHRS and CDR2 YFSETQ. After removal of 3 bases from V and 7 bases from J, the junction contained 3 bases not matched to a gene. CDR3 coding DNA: TGCGCCAGCAGCTGGGGGACAGGGGTCGGGGAGCTGTTTTTT. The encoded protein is CASSWGTGVGELFF.

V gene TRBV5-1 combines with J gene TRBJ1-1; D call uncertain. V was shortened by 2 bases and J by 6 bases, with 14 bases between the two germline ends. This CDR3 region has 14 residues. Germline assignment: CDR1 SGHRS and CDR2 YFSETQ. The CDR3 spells CASSFGSDSPEAFF. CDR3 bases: TGCGCCAGCAGCTTCGGATCGGATTCCCCTGAAGCTTTCTTT.

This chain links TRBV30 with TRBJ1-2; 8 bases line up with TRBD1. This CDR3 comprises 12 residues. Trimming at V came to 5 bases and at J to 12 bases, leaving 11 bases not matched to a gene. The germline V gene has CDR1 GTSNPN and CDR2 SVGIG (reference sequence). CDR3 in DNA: TGTGCCTGGGACCCGGACAGGGAATTAAACACCTTC. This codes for CAWDPDRELNTF.

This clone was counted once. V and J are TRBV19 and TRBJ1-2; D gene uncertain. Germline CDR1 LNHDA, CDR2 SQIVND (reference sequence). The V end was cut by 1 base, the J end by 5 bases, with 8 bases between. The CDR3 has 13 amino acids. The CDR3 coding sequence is TGTGCCAGTAGTATAGGGCCAGCTTATGGCTACACCTTC. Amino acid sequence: CASSIGPAYGYTF.

CDR3 bases: TGCGCCAGCAGCCATCGTCAGGTCGGGTACGAGCAGTACTTC. Translated: CASSHRQVGYEQYF. The genes are TRBV4-1 and TRBJ2-7; no clear D. The CDR3 is 14 amino acids. The germline CDR1 and CDR2 sequences are MGHRA and YSYEKL. V was clipped by 3 bases and J by 4 bases, with 13 bases between them.

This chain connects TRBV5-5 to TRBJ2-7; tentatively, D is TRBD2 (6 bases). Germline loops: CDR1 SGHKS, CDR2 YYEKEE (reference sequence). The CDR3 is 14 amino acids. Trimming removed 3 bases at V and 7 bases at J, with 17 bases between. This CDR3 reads CASSWVTGVGEQYF. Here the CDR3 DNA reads TGTGCCAGCAGCTGGGTTACGGGGGTAGGTGAGCAGTACTTC. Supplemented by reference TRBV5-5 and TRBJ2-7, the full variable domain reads DAGVTQSPTHLIKTRGQQVTLRCSPISGHKSVSWYQQVLGQGPQFIFQYYEKEERGRGNFPDRFSARQFPNYSSELNVNALLLGDSALYLCASSWVTGVGEQYFGPGTRLTVT.

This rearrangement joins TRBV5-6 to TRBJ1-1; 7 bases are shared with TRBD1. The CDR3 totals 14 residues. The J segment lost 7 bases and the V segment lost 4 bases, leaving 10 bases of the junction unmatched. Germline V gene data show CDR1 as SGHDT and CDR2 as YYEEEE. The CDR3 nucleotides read TGTGCCAGCAGCCCCGCTACAGGGGTGAGTGAAGCTTTCTTT. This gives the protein CASSPATGVSEAFF. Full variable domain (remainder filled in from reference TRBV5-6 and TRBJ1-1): DAGVTQSPTHLIKTRGQQVTLRCSPKSGHDTVSWYQQALGQGPQFIFQYYEEEERQRGNFPDRFSGHQFPNYSSELNVNALLLGDSALYLCASSPATGVSEAFFGQGTRLTVV.

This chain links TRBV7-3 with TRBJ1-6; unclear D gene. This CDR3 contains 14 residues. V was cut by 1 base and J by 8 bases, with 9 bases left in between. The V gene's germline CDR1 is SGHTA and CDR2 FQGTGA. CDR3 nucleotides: TGTGCCAGCAGCTTAAAGGGCCTGGATTCACCCCTCCACTTT. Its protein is CASSLKGLDSPLHF.

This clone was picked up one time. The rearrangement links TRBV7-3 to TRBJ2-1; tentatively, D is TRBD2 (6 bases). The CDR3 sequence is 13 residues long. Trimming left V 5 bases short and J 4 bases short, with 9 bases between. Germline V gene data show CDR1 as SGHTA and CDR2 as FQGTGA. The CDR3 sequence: CASSPGRYNEQFF. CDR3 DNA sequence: TGTGCCAGCAGCCCGGGGAGGTACAATGAGCAGTTCTTC.

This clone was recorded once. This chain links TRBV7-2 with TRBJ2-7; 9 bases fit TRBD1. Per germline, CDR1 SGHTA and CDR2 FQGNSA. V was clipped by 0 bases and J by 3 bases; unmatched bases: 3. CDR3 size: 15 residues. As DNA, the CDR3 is TGTGCCAGCAGCTTAGCTGGACAGGGGATCTACGAGCAGTACTTC. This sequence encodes CASSLAGQGIYEQYF. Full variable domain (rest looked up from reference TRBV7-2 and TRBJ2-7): GAGVSQSPSNKVTEKGKDVELRCDPISGHTALYWYRQSLGQGLEFLIYFQGNSAPDKSGLPSDRFSAERTGGSVSTLTIQRTQQEDSAVYLCASSLAGQGIYEQYFGPGTRLTVT.

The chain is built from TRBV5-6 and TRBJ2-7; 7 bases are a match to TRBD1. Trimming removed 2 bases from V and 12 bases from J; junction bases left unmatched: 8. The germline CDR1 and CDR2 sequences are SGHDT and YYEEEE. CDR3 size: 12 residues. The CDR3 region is CASSLGQDLWYF. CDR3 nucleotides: TGTGCCAGCAGCTTAGGACAGGACTTGTGGTACTTC.

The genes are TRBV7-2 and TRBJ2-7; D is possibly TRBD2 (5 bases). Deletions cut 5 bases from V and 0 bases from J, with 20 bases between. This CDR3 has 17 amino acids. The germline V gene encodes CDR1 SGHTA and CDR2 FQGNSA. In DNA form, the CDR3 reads TGTGCCAGCAGCCCCGGGTTTTTTAGCGAACACTCCTACGAGCAGTACTTC. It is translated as CASSPGFFSEHSYEQYF.

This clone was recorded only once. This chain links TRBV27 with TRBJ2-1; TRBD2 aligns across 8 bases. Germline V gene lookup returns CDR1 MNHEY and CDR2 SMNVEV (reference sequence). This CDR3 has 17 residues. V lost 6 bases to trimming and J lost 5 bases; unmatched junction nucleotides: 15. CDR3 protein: CASRWFTGTSPNNEQFF. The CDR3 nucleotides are TGTGCCAGCAGATGGTTCACCGGGACTAGTCCAAACAATGAGCAGTTCTTC.